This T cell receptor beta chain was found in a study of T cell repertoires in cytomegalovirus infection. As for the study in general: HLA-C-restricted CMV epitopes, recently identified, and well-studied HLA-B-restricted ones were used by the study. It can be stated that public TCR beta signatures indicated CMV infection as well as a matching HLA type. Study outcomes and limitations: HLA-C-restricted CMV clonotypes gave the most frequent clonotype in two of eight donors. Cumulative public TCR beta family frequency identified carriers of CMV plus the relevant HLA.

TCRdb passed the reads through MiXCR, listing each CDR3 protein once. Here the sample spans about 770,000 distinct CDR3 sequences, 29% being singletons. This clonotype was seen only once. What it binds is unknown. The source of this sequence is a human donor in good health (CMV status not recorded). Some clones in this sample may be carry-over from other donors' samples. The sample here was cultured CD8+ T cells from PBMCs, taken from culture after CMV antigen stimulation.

DNA of the CDR3: TGTGCCAGCAGCTCACAGGGTAACGGGGAGCTGTTTTTT. It is translated as CASSSQGNGELFF. The gene calls are TRBV7-4 and TRBJ2-2; D is perhaps TRBD1 (6 bases). Germline CDR1 and CDR2: SGHVT and SQSDAQ. Deletions cut 4 bases from V and 7 bases from J, with 10 bases between. CDR3 size: 13 residues.